This entry is about one T cell receptor (beta chain). Its antigen is still unknown. At the Johns Hopkins FTIC core, DNA taken from cultured CD4+ T cells was sequenced by way of the Oncomine TCR Beta short-read assay. One entry per CDR3 protein, called by TCRdb with MiXCR from the PCR reads. This sample has approximately 15,000 distinct CDR3 sequences, with approximately 48% found just once. This specimen comes from a study of vaccination and CD4 T cells after COVID-19. Overall study: Convalescent donors totaled six males and four females, including two who were Hispanic. Investigators drew the post-COVID samples a median 101 days after diagnosis, with a range of 35 to 161. Overlapping spike peptides of SARS-CoV-2, HCoV-NL63, HCoV-OC43 and HCoV-229E were used, and cells were stimulated with them.

CDR1 DFQATT and CDR2 SNEGSKA come from the germline V gene (reference sequence). The CDR3 length is 18 residues. Trimming at V came to 6 bases and at J to 9 bases, leaving 22 bases not matched to a gene. This sample's treatment: roughly 10-day PBMC culture with coronavirus spike peptide pools or control peptides (ViraFEST assay). Via ViraFEST, peptide pools expanded antigen-specific T cells before TCR sequencing. The origin of this receptor is a human donor who had recovered from COVID-19. The chain combines TRBV20-1 with TRBJ1-6, with TRBD1 identical over 8 bases. Sequenced material: CD4+ T cells from blood, cultured in vitro, taken before SARS-CoV-2 vaccination. The CDR3 sequence: CSAPIGQGAPIIGSPLHF. The CDR3 coding sequence is TGCAGTGCGCCAATTGGGCAGGGGGCGCCGATTATAGGTTCACCCCTCCACTTT.